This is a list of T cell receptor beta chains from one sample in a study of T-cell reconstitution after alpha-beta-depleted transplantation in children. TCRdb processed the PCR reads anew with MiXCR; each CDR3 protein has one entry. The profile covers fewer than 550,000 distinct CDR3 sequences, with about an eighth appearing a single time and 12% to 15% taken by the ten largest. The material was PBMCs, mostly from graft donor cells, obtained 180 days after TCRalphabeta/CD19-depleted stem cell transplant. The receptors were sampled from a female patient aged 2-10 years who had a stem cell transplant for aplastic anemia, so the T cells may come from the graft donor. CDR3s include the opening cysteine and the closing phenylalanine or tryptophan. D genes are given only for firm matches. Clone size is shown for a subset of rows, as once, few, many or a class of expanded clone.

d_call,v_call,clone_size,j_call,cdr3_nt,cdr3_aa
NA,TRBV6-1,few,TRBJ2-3,TGTGCCAGCAGTAGCAGGACCGGGACAACCCGTCGTGATACGCAGTATTTT,CASSSRTGTTRRDTQYF
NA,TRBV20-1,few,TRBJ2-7,TGCAGTGCTATCCCCGACAGGCAAGAGCAGTACTTC,CSAIPDRQEQYF
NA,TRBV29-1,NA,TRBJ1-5,TGCAGCGTTGGCAGGGAGAGCGGTCAGCCCCAGCATTTT,CSVGRESGQPQHF
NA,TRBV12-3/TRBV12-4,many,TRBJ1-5,TGTGCCAGCAGTTTAGCGGTCGGGCAGAGCAATCAGCCCCAGCATTTT,CASSLAVGQSNQPQHF
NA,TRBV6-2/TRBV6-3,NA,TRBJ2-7,TGTGCCAGCAGTTACGGGGCCGTCTCCTACGAGCAGTACTTC,CASSYGAVSYEQYF
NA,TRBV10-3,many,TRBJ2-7,TGTGCCATCAGTGATCCATACCCAGGCGAGCAGTACTTC,CAISDPYPGEQYF
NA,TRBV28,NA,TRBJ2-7,TGTGCCTGCAGTTTCCGGGACTGGAAGTACGAGCAGTACTTC,CACSFRDWKYEQYF
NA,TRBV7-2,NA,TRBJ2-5,TGTGCCAGCAGCGCCCCGGGAGCCGTCCAAGAGACCCAGTACTTC,CASSAPGAVQETQYF
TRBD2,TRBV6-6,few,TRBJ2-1,TGTGCTCTGGGCGGGACTAGCGGCAATGAGCAGTTCTTC,CALGGTSGNEQFF
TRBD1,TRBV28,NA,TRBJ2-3,TGTGCCAGCAGTTACCCCCTGGACAGGGGAATTGGAGATACGCAGTATTTT,CASSYPLDRGIGDTQYF
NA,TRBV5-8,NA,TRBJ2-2,TGTGCCAGCAGCTTGGGGCGGTCGAACACCGGGGAGCTGTTTTTT,CASSLGRSNTGELFF
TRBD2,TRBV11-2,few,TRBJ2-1,TGTGCCAGCAGCTTAGTCTTGGTGGGAGGGCCTTATGAGCAGTTCTTC,CASSLVLVGGPYEQFF
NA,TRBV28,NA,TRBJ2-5,TGTGCCAGCAGTTTTCCCTTCAACTCTGGAGAGACCCAGTACTTC,CASSFPFNSGETQYF
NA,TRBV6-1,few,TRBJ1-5,TGTGCCAGCAGCGCCCGCGGAGGTTCCAATCAGCCCCAGCATTTT,CASSARGGSNQPQHF
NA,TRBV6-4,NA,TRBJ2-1,TGTGCCAGCAGCGTCCTGGCTAACTCCTACAATGAGCAGTTCTTC,CASSVLANSYNEQFF
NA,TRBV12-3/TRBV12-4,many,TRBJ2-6,TGTGCCAGCAGCAGACCAAACAATGGGGCCAACGTCCTGACTTTC,CASSRPNNGANVLTF
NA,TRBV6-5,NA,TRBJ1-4,TGTGCCAGCAGTTACTCTGACGGTCAACTGTTTTTT,CASSYSDGQLFF
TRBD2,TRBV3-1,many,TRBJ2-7,TGTGCCAGCAGCCAAGAGCTTCTAGCGGGGGCCTACGAGCAGTACTTC,CASSQELLAGAYEQYF
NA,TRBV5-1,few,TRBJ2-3,TGCGCCAGCAGCTTGGTTCAGCAACTTGGCACAGATACGCAGTATTTT,CASSLVQQLGTDTQYF
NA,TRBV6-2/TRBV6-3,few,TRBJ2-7,TGTGCCAGCAGGGCCCATCGCCCCGTGGCTCCCTCCTACGAGCAGTACTTC,CASRAHRPVAPSYEQYF
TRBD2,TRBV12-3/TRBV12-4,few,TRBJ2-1,TGTGCCAGCAGTTTTCTGCGGGAGGGCCTCTACAATGAGCAGTTCTTC,CASSFLREGLYNEQFF
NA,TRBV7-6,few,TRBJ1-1,TGTGCCAGCAGTCCTCACCCCGGACCTGAAGCTTTCTTT,CASSPHPGPEAFF
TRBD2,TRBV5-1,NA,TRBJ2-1,TGCGCCAGCAGCCGGGGACTAGCGGTATTGGATGAGCAGTTCTTC,CASSRGLAVLDEQFF
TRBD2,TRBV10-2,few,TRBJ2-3,TGCGCCAGCCGGGGGGGGTATCACACAGATACGCAGTATTTT,CASRGGYHTDTQYF
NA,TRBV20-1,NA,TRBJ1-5,TGCAGTGCCAAGCCCTCCGGGACCTTGAATCAGCCCCAGCATTTT,CSAKPSGTLNQPQHF
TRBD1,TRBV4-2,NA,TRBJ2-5,TGTGCCAGCAGCCAAGAGGTGGACAGGGGGCGATGGGCAGAGACCCAGTACTTC,CASSQEVDRGRWAETQYF
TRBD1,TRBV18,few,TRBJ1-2,TGTGCCAGCTCACCGTCGGGGGACAGCGGGGTCTATGGCTACACCTTC,CASSPSGDSGVYGYTF
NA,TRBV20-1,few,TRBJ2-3,TGCAGTGCTAGAGAACAGCAGGGCAGCACAGATACGCAGTATTTT,CSAREQQGSTDTQYF
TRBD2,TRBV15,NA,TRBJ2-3,TGTGCCACCAGCAGAGATCGGGGGCTAGCGGGCTTCACAGATACGCAGTATTTT,CATSRDRGLAGFTDTQYF
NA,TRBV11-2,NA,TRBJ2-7,TGTGCCAGCAGCCTAAAGGTCAACGTGGGGAACACTATGCTCTACGAGCAGTACTTC,CASSLKVNVGNTMLYEQYF
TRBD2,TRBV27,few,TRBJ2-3,TGTGCCAGCAGTTTATTACGGACTAGCTCCTCCGGTAGCACAGATACGCAGTATTTT,CASSLLRTSSSGSTDTQYF
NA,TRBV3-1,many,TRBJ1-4,TGTGCCAGCGGGGAGGGGACGGATGAAAAACTGTTTTTT,CASGEGTDEKLFF
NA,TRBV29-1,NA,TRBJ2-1,TGCAGCTCCGGAAGGTACAATGAGCAGTTCTTC,CSSGRYNEQFF
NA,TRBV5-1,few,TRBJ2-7,TGCGCCAGCAGCTTCTCAGACCACGACAGGCACACGGCCTACGAGCAGTACTTC,CASSFSDHDRHTAYEQYF
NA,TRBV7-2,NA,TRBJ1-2,TGTGCCAGCAGCTCCCAAGAGGTGGGCGGCTACACCTTC,CASSSQEVGGYTF
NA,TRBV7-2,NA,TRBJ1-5,TGTGCCAGCAGCTTAGTAGTGGGGGGGCCAGTGGGGCCCCAGCATTTT,CASSLVVGGPVGPQHF
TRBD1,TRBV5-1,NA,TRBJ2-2,TGCGCCAGCAGCTTCCAGGACAGGAGGACCGGGGAGCTGTTTTTT,CASSFQDRRTGELFF
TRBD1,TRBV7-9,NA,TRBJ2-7,TGTGCCATCCGCCCCGGGACAGGGGTATACGACGAGCAGTACTTC,CAIRPGTGVYDEQYF
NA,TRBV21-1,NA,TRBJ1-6,TGTGCCAGCAGCAAAGTCCGGGAGGCTTGGAATTCACCCCTCCACTTT,CASSKVREAWNSPLHF
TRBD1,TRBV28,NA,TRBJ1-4,TGTGCCAGCAGTTTTCCCCCGGGACAGGGAATAGGAAAACTGTTTTTT,CASSFPPGQGIGKLFF
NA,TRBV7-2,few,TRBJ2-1,TGTGCCAGCAGCTTATGGGACACCCACAATGAGCAGTTCTTC,CASSLWDTHNEQFF
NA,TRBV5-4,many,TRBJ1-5,TGTGCCAGCAGCTCTGGTGGCAATCAGCCCCAGCATTTT,CASSSGGNQPQHF
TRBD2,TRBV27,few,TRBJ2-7,TGTGCCAGCAGTTTTCAGGGAGGGGCCTACGAGCAGTACTTC,CASSFQGGAYEQYF
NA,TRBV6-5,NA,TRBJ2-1,TGTGCCAGCAGTTTGCCCACGGGGTTCAATGAGCAGTTCTTC,CASSLPTGFNEQFF
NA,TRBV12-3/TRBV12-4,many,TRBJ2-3,TGTGCCAGCAGTTTAACGGGAGAAGATACGCAGTATTTT,CASSLTGEDTQYF
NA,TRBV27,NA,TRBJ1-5,TGTGCCAGCAGTCAGGCACTTCACCATAGCAATCAGCCCCAGCATTTT,CASSQALHHSNQPQHF
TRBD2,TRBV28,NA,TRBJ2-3,TGTGCCAGCAGTTTCGGGAGCGGGAGGGCCACAGATACGCAGTATTTT,CASSFGSGRATDTQYF
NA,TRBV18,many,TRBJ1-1,TGTGCCAGCTCACCACTCGGGGGGCGGACTGAAGCTTTCTTT,CASSPLGGRTEAFF
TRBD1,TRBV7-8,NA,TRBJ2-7,TGTGCCAGCAGCTTAGGACGTATCAGGGGGTCCTACGAGCAGTACTTC,CASSLGRIRGSYEQYF
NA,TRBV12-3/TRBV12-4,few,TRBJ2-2,TGTGCCAGTTCTGGTGGGGCCACAACAACCGGGGAGCTGTTTTTT,CASSGGATTTGELFF
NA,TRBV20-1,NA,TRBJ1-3,TGCAGCCTGCAGGGGCCTGGAAACACCATATATTTT,CSLQGPGNTIYF
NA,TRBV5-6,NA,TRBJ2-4,TGTGCCAGCAGCTTGGTAGGGATTGGGACCAAAAACATTCAGTACTTC,CASSLVGIGTKNIQYF
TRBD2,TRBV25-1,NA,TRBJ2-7,TGTGCCAGCGCCCGGGAGGCCACCTACGAGCAGTACTTC,CASAREATYEQYF